This T cell receptor beta chain was captured by sequencing in a study of blood T cell repertoires in COVID-19. Clones were read by immunoSEQ multiplex PCR, and TCRdb kept only the in-frame ones, dropping some. The table records tens of thousands of clones, 70% to 90% of them present only once. The CDR3 contains 14 residues. The V gene's germline CDR1 is SNHLY and CDR2 FYNNEI. The V gene lost 6 bases and the J gene lost 3 bases, with 13 bases spanning the gap. Sequencing input: peripheral blood. The source is a human donor in a cohort sampled during active COVID-19. The chain has TRBV2 and TRBJ2-3; TRBD2 might be the D (6 bases). The CDR3 protein is CASRPGGRTDTQYF. CDR3 nucleotide sequence: TGTGCCAGCAGGCCTGGGGGGAGAACAGATACGCAGTATTTT. Looking up the rest from reference TRBV2 and TRBJ2-3 gives the full variable domain: EPEVTQTPSHQVTQMGQEVILRCVPISNHLYFYWYRQILGQKVEFLVSFYNNEISEKSEIFDDQFSVERPDGSNFTLKIRSTKLEDSAMYFCASRPGGRTDTQYFGPGTRLTVL.